The 5 T cell receptor beta chains below all came from one sample that was sequenced in a study of blood T cell repertoires in COVID-19. TCRdb's table, derived via immunoSEQ multiplex PCR, lists solely in-frame clones and lacks some. This sample yields roughly 150,000 clones, of which around 80% are seen a single time; around 7.8% belongs to the top ten. The sequenced sample consisted of PBMCs or T cells enriched from blood (not recorded which). The origin of the receptors is a middle-aged man who had recovered from COVID-19.

The J gene is TRBJ2-3, the V gene TRBV5-1; TRBD2 matches at 8 bases. J was trimmed by 8 bases and V by 1 base; bases with no gene match: 3. The germline V gene encodes CDR1 SGHRS and CDR2 YFSETQ. The CDR3 is 13 amino acids. The CDR3 bases are TGCGCCAGCAGCTTGACAGGGACTAGTACGCAGTATTTT. Its translation: CASSLTGTSTQYF.

CDR3 nucleotides: TGTGCCAGCAGCTCCCCACGGGGGGCCACCTACGAGCAGTACTTC. Its translation: CASSSPRGATYEQYF. The rearrangement joins TRBV7-3 to TRBJ2-7, with D perhaps TRBD2 (7 bases). This CDR3 has 15 residues. Germline V gene lookup returns CDR1 SGHTA and CDR2 FQGTGA. V gave up 4 bases and J gave up 2 bases, with 15 bases separating them.

The chain employs TRBV27 and TRBJ1-2, with TRBD1 identical over 8 bases. CDR3 length: 15 amino acids. The V gene's germline CDR1 is MNHEY and CDR2 SMNVEV (reference sequence). Unmatched junction bases numbered 7, after V lost 4 bases and J lost 3 bases. CDR3 DNA: TGTGCCAGCAGTTCCCCAGGGGGCGGCTACTATGGCTACACCTTC. This codes for CASSSPGGGYYGYTF.

The chain has TRBV6-2 or TRBV6-3 and TRBJ1-2, with 8 bases lining up with TRBD1. The CDR3 runs to 16 residues. The germline gives CDR1 MNHEY, CDR2 SVGEGT. V trimming: 2 bases; J trimming: 3 bases; junction bases outside the gene matches: 8. CDR3 DNA: TGTGCCAGCAGTTACCGACAGGGGAGTTCCTACTATGGCTACACCTTC. It codes for CASSYRQGSSYYGYTF.

V and J are TRBV29-1 and TRBJ1-3, with 10 bases aligning to TRBD1. Trimming cost V 5 bases and J 0 bases; bases outside gene matches: 1. Germline V gives CDR1 SQVTM, CDR2 ANQGSEA. This CDR3 has 14 amino acids. DNA of the CDR3: TGCAGCGTTTGGGACAGGGGCTCTGGAAACACCATATATTTT. This sequence encodes CSVWDRGSGNTIYF.